This TCR beta chain was obtained from a study of radiation and T cells in renal cell carcinoma. As for the study in general: Nephrectomy followed 15 Gy stereotactic body radiation by 4 weeks.

This CDR3 spans 16 amino acids. V was pared by 1 base and J by 3 bases, with 8 bases of the junction left unmatched. Looked up from germline, CDR1 is MGHRA and CDR2 is YSYEKL. Described time point: blood 2 weeks post-SBRT. Treatment of the sample: 15 Gy SBRT to primary tumor, nephrectomy 4 weeks later. Radiation-treated patients gave blood at baseline, week 2 and week 4. The patient's renal cell carcinoma had clear cell pathology. TCRdb's table, derived via immunoSEQ multiplex PCR, lists solely in-frame clones and lacks some. The sample lists some 130,000 clones, 80% to 90% occurring once. The sequenced sample was blood, obtained from a patient whose treatment included radiotherapy and nephrectomy. The chain combines TRBV4-1 with TRBJ1-2, with TRBD1 identical over 7 bases. The TCR comes from a woman in her sixties or seventies with renal cell carcinoma. DNA for the CDR3: TGCGCCAGCAGCCAAGTTTTCCCTGGACAGGACTATGGCTACACCTTC. Amino acid sequence: CASSQVFPGQDYGYTF.